This note documents a single T cell receptor beta chain sequence. The source of the sample is a study of blood T cell repertoires in COVID-19. Per germline, CDR1 LGHDT and CDR2 YNNKEL (reference sequence). V lost 4 bases and J lost 3; bases outside the gene matches: 8. The CDR3 is 15 residues long. In the authors' methods: Estimates of nucleated cell counts were drawn from the amplification of reference gene primers. Generated by immunoSEQ multiplex PCR, the TCRdb table keeps only in-frame clones and is missing some. That table gives V, J and clone size, and the DNA gave D and trimming. The sample has fewer than 300,000 clones; 60% to 75% are singletons.

The source material was peripheral blood. The chain is built from TRBV3-1 (or the pseudogene TRBV3-2) and TRBJ2-5, with 7 bases lining up with TRBD1. This TCR was recovered from a woman over 75 with acute or convalescent COVID-19. As DNA, the CDR3 is TGTGCCAGCAGCCTACCCGGGACAGAAAAAGAGACCCAGTACTTC. It codes for CASSLPGTEKETQYF.